This T cell receptor (beta chain) appears in the sequencing data of a study of shared clonotypes between healthy human individuals. Study conclusions and caveats: Generation probabilities were higher for clonotypes shared across all four sorted-subset donors than for unshared ones.

Donors were Caucasian adults residing in Nashville, Tennessee, USA. Turning to this clone: Its matching antigen is unknown.

When replicate PCRs were run on sorted subsets, they used about 220 ng DNA, some 33,000 T cell genomes. The assay was immunoSEQ multiplex PCR, and TCRdb's table has in-frame clones only and misses some. The sample lists hundreds of thousands of clones; around 73% were seen once. CDR1 is MDHEN and CDR2 is SYDVKM in the germline V gene. V was shortened by 6 bases and J by 8 bases, with 10 bases between the two germline ends. The CDR3 totals 12 residues. The origin of this receptor is a woman under 40 in good health. The sequencing sample was made of memory CD4+ T cells sorted from blood. Sample subset: CD45RA-negative fraction. The rearrangement uses TRBV28 and TRBJ1-4; tentatively, D is TRBD1 (5 bases). The CDR3 DNA reads as TGTGCCAGCAGCCGGCAGGGCGAAAAACTGTTTTTT. Encoded protein: CASSRQGEKLFF. Together with reference TRBV28 and TRBJ1-4, the CDR3 gives the full variable domain: DVKVTQSSRYLVKRTGEKVFLECVQDMDHENMFWYRQDPGLGLRLIYFSYDVKMKEKGDIPEGYSVSREKKERFSLILESASTNQTSMYLCASSRQGEKLFFGSGTQLSVL.